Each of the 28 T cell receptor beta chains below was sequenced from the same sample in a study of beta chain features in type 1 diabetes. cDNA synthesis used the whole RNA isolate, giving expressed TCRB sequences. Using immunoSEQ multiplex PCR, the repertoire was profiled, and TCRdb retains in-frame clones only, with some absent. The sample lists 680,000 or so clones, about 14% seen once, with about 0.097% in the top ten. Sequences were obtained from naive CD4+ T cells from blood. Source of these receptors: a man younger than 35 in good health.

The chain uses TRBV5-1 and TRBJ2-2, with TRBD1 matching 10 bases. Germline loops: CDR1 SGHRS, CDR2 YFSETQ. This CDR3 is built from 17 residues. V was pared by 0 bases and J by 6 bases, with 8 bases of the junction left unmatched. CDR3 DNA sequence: TGCGCCAGCAGCTTGGCCCCCGGACAGGGGGTTGCCGGGGAGCTGTTTTTT. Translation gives CASSLAPGQGVAGELFF.

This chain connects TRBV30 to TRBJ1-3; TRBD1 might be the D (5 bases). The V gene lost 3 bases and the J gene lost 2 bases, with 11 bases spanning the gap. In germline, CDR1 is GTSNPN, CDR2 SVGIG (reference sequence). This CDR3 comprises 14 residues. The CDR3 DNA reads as TGTGCCTGGAGGAGGGCGGGACCTGGAAACACCATATATTTT. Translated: CAWRRAGPGNTIYF.

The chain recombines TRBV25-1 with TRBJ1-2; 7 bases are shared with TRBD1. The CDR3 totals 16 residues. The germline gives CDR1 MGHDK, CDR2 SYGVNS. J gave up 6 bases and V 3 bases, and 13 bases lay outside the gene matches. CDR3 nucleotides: TGTGCCAGCAGTGAGCAGCGGGCAGGGGGTGGGGATGGCTACACCTTC. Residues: CASSEQRAGGGDGYTF.

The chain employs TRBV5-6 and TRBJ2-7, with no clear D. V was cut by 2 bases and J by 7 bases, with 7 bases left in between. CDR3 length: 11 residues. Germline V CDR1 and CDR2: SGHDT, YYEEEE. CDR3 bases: TGTGCCAGCAGCTTAGGACCAGAGCAGTACTTC. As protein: CASSLGPEQYF.

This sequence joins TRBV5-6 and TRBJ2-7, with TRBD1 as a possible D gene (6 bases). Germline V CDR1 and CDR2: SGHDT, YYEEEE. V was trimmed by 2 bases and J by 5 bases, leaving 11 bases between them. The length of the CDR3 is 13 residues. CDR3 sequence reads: CASSLTGYHEQYF. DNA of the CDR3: TGTGCCAGCAGCTTAACAGGGTACCACGAGCAGTACTTC.

CDR3 coding DNA: TGTGCCAGCACTTCCACAGGAATTTGGACTGAAGCTTTCTTT. This sequence encodes CASTSTGIWTEAFF. This chain joins TRBV28 and TRBJ1-1; a possible D gene is TRBD1 (5 bases). This CDR3 is 14 amino acids long. In germline, CDR1 is MDHEN, CDR2 SYDVKM. V lost 7 bases to trimming and J lost 5 bases, with 17 bases between them.

CDR3 amino acids: CASNPHRDRNIQYF. The DNA of the CDR3 is TGTGCCAGCAACCCCCACAGGGACAGGAACATTCAGTACTTC. The chain has TRBV6-1 and TRBJ2-4; 8 bases map to TRBD1. J was trimmed by 7 bases and V by 7 bases; bases with no gene match: 9. This CDR3 has 14 residues. Germline loops: CDR1 MNHNS, CDR2 SASEGT.

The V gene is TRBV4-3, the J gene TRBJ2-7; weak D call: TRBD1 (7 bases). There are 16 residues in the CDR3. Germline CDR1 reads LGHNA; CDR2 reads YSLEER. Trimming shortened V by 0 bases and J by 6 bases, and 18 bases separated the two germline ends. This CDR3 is CASSQDPEGAWGEQYF. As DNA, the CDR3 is TGCGCCAGCAGCCAAGATCCGGAGGGGGCATGGGGCGAGCAGTACTTC.

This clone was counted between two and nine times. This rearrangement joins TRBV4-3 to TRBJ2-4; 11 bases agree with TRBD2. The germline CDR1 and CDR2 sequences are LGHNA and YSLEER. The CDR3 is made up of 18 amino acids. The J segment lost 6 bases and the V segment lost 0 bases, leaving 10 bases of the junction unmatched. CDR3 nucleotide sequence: TGCGCCAGCAGCCAAGATAATAGCGGGAGGGCCTACTCAAACATTCAGTACTTC. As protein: CASSQDNSGRAYSNIQYF.

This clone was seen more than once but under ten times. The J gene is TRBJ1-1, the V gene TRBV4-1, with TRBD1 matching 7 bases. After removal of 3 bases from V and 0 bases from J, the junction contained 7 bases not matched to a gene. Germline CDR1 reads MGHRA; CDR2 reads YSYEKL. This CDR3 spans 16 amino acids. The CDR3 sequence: CASSQGRGLMNTEAFF. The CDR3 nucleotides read TGCGCCAGCAGCCAGGGGAGGGGGCTTATGAACACTGAAGCTTTCTTT.

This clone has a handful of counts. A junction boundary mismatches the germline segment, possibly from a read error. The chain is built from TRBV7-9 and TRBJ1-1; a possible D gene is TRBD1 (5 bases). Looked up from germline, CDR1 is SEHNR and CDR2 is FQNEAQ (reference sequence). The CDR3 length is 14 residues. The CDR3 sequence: CASNLGTGNTEAFF. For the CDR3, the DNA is TGTGCCAGCAACTTAGGAACAGGGAACACTGAAGCTTTCTTT. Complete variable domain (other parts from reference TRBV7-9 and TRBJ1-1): DTGVSQNPRHKITKRGQNVTFRCDPISEHNRLYWYRQTLGQGPEFLTYFQNEAQLEKSRLLSDRFSAERPKGSFSTLEIQRTEQGDSAMYLCASNLGTGNTEAFFGQGTRLTVV.

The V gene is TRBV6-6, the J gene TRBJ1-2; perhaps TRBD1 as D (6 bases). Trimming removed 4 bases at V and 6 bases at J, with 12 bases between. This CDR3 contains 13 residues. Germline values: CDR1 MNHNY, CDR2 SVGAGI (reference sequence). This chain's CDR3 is CASSFRGTNGYTF. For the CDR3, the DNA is TGTGCCAGCAGTTTCCGGGGGACAAATGGCTACACCTTC.

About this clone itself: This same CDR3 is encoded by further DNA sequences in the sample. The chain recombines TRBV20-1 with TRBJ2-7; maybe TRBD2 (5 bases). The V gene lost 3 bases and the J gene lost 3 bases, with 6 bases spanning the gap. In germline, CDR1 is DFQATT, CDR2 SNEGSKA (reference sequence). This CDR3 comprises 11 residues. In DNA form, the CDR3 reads TGCAGTGCTAGGGGGAGCTACGAGCAGTACTTC. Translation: CSARGSYEQYF.

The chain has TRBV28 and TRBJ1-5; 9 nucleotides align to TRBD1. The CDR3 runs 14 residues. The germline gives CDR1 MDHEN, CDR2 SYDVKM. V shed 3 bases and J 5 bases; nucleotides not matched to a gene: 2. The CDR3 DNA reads TGTGCCAGCAGTTTGGGACAGGGATATCAGCCCCAGCATTTT. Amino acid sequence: CASSLGQGYQPQHF.

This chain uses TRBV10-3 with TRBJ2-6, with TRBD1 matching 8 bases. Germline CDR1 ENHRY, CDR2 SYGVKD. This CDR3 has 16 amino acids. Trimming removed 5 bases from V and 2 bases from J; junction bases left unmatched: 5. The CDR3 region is CAISRQGWAGANVLTF. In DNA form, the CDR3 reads TGTGCCATCAGTCGACAGGGGTGGGCTGGGGCCAACGTCCTGACTTTC.

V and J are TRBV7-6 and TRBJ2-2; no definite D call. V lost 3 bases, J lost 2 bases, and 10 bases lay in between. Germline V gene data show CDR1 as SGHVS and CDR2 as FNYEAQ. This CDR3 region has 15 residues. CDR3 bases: TGTGCCAGCAGCTTTGGCAGGAGAAACACCGGGGAGCTGTTTTTT. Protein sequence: CASSFGRRNTGELFF.

CDR3 sequence: CASGLVGYGYTF. CDR3 sequence (DNA): TGTGCTAGTGGTTTGGTGGGCTATGGCTACACCTTC. The chain carries TRBV12-5 and TRBJ1-2; no clear D. Deletions cut 0 bases from V and 4 bases from J, with 3 bases between. This CDR3 is built from 12 residues. CDR1 LGHNT and CDR2 FRNRAP come from the germline V gene.

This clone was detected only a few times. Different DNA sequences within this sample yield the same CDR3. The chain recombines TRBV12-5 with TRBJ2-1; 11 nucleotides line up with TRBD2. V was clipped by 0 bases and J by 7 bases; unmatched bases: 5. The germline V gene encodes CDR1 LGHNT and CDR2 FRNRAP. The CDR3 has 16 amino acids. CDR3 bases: TGTGCTAGTGGTTTGGTACTAGCGGGAGCTGGTAATGAGCAGTTCTTC. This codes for CASGLVLAGAGNEQFF.

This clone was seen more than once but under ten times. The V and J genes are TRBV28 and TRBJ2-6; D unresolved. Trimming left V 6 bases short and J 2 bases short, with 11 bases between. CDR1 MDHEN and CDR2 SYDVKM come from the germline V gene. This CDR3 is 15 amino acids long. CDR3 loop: CASSSHGAGANVLTF. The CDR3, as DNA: TGTGCCAGCAGCTCCCATGGTGCTGGGGCCAACGTCCTGACTTTC.

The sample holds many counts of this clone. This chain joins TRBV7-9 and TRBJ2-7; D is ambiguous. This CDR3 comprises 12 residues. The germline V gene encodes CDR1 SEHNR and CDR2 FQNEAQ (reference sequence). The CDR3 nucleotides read TGTGTATCGGTCGGCAGTGCCTACGAGCAGTACTTC. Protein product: CVSVGSAYEQYF.

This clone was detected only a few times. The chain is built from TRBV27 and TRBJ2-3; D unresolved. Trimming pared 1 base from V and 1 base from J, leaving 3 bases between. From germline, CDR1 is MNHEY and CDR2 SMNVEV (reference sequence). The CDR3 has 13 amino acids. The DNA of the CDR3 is TGTGCCAGCAGTTTATTCCGCACAGATACGCAGTATTTT. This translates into CASSLFRTDTQYF.

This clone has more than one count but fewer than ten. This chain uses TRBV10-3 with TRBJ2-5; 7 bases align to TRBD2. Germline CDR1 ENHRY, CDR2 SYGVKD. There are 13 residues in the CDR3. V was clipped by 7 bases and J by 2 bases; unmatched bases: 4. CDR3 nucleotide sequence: TGTGCCATCACTCGGGGGGTACAAGAGACCCAGTACTTC. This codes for CAITRGVQETQYF.

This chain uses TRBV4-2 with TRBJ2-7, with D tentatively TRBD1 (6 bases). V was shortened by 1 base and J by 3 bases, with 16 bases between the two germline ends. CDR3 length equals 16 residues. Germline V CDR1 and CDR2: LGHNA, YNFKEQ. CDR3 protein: CASSQGVAGTIYEQYF. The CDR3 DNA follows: TGTGCCAGCAGCCAAGGGGTCGCAGGGACAATCTACGAGCAGTACTTC.

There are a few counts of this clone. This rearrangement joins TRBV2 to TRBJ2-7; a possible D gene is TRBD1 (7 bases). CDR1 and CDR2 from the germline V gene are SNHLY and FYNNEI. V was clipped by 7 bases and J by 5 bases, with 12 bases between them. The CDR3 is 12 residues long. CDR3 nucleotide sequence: TGTGCCAGCAACCCCAGGGGGGACGAGCAGTACTTC. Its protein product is CASNPRGDEQYF.

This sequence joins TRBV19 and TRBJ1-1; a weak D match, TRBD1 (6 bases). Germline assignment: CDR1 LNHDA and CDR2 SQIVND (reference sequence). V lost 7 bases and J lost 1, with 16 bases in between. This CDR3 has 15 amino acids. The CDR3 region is CASMQQQGWNTEAFF. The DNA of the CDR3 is TGTGCCAGTATGCAACAACAGGGTTGGAACACTGAAGCTTTCTTT.

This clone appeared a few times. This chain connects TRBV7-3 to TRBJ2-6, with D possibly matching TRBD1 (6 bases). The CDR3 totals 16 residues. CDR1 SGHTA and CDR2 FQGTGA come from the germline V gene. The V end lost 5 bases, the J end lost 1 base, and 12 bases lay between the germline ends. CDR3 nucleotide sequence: TGTGCCAGCAGCCTAGGGGGAAGGTCTGGGGCCAACGTCCTGACTTTC. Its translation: CASSLGGRSGANVLTF.

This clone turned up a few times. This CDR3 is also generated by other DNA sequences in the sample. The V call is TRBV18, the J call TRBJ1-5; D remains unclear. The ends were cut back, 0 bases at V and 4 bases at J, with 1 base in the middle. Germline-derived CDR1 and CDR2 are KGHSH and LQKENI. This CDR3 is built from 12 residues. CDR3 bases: TGTGCCAGCTCACCACCGAATCAGCCCCAGCATTTT. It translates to CASSPPNQPQHF.

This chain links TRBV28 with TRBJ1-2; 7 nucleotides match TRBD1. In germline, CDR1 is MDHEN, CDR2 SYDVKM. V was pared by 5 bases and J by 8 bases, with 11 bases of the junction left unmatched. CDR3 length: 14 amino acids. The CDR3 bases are TGTGCCAGCAGTGCTCCCGCCGACAGGGTCGGCTACACCTTC. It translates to CASSAPADRVGYTF.